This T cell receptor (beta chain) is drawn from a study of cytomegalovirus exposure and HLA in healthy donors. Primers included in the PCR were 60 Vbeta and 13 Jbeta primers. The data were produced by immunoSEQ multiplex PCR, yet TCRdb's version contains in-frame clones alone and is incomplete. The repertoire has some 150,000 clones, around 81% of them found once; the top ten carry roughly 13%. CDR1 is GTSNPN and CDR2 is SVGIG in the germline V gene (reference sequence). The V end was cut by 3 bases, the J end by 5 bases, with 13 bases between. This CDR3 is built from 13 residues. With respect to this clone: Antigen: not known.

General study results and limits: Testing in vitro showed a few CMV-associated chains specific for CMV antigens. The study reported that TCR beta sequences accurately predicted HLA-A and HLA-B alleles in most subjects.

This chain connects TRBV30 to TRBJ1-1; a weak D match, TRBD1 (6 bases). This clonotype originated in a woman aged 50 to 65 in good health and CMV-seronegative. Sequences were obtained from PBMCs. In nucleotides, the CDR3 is TGTGCCTGGAGACTAACAGGGCGTACTGAAGCTTTCTTT. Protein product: CAWRLTGRTEAFF.